Listed here are 16 T cell receptor beta chains from one sample, sequenced in a study of blood T cell repertoires in COVID-19. The method was immunoSEQ multiplex PCR; TCRdb's version includes in-frame clones alone and lacks a portion of them. The sample shows over 80,000 clones, 80% of them seen only once. The material sequenced was peripheral blood. The source is a woman in her sixties or seventies with acute or convalescent COVID-19.

The rearrangement links TRBV19 to TRBJ1-2, with D maybe TRBD1 (5 bases). This CDR3 has 13 amino acids. V lost 9 bases and J 0 bases, leaving 11 bases between the germline ends. CDR1 is LNHDA and CDR2 is SQIVND in the germline V gene (reference sequence). The DNA for the CDR3 is TGTGCCAGCCGGGTAGGGGCTAACTATGGCTACACCTTC. Encoded protein: CASRVGANYGYTF. The full variable domain, its missing parts supplied by reference TRBV19 and TRBJ1-2, is DGGITQSPKYLFRKEGQNVTLSCEQNLNHDAMYWYRQDPGQGLRLIYYSQIVNDFQKGDIAEGYSVSREKKESFPLTVTSAQKNPTAFYLCASRVGANYGYTFGSGTRLTVV.

The V and J genes are TRBV6-5 and TRBJ2-1, with 7 bases identical to TRBD2. This CDR3 comprises 15 residues. From germline, CDR1 is MNHEY and CDR2 SVGAGI. Trimming at V came to 5 bases and at J to 0 bases, leaving 4 bases not matched to a gene. The CDR3 loop is CASSLADDSYNEQFF. The DNA of the CDR3 is TGTGCCAGCAGTCTAGCGGATGACTCCTACAATGAGCAGTTCTTC.

This clone was found a few times. The V call is TRBV6-2 or TRBV6-3, the J call TRBJ1-2; no firm D call. V was pared by 2 bases and J by 7 bases, with 17 bases between. This CDR3 has 15 amino acids. CDR1 and CDR2 (germline): MNHEY, SVGEGT. The CDR3 is CASSYEDGRRSGYTF. The CDR3 DNA sequence: TGTGCCAGCAGTTACGAGGACGGGAGGCGAAGTGGCTACACCTTC.

The chain carries TRBV11-3 and TRBJ2-3; weak D call: TRBD2 (5 bases). Germline V gene lookup returns CDR1 SGHNT and CDR2 YENEEA. V lost 5 bases to trimming and J lost 0 bases, with 15 bases between them. The CDR3 length is 16 residues. This chain's CDR3 is CASSLKPGKSTDTQYF. The DNA for the CDR3 is TGTGCCAGCAGCCTGAAACCCGGGAAGAGCACAGATACGCAGTATTTT.

This clone was counted a single time. The rearrangement links TRBV30 to TRBJ2-5, with 9 positions matching TRBD2. With V trimmed by 0 bases and J by 4 bases, 9 bases remained unmatched. Germline CDR1 is GTSNPN and CDR2 is SVGIG (reference sequence). This CDR3 comprises 16 residues. The CDR3 loop reads CAWSVSRGGARETQYF. CDR3 coding DNA: TGTGCCTGGAGTGTAAGTCGCGGGGGGGCCCGAGAGACCCAGTACTTC.

This chain links TRBV7-7 with TRBJ2-3, with D unclear. Germline lookup yields CDR1 SSHAT and CDR2 FNYEAQ (reference sequence). The CDR3 extends over 13 amino acids. V was clipped by 2 bases and J by 6 bases, with 9 bases between them. The CDR3, as DNA: TGTGCCAGCAGCTTAACCCCGGTGGATACGCAGTATTTT. Protein: CASSLTPVDTQYF.

V and J are TRBV4-3 and TRBJ1-6; 9 nucleotides agree with TRBD1. The CDR3 has 15 amino acids. Trimming at V came to 4 bases and at J to 10 bases, leaving 8 bases not matched to a gene. Germline V gene data show CDR1 as LGHNA and CDR2 as YSLEER. CDR3 in DNA: TGCGCCAGCAGCCTAGACAGGGGGTGGGGGTCACCCCTCCACTTT. It codes for CASSLDRGWGSPLHF.

This clone was counted between two and nine times. This chain uses TRBV3-1 (or the pseudogene TRBV3-2) with TRBJ2-2; D gene ambiguous. CDR3 length: 12 amino acids. The germline V gene encodes CDR1 LGHDT and CDR2 YNNKEL (reference sequence). Trimming removed 4 bases at V and 8 bases at J, with 8 bases between. CDR3 region: CASSLSGGELFF. CDR3 nucleotides: TGTGCCAGCAGCCTATCGGGTGGGGAGCTGTTTTTT.

This rearrangement joins TRBV10-3 to TRBJ2-1; 7 bases line up with TRBD1. With V trimmed by 5 bases and J by 4 bases, 2 bases remained unmatched. Germline loops: CDR1 ENHRY, CDR2 SYGVKD. The CDR3 is made up of 13 amino acids. The CDR3 protein is CAISKGQYNEQFF. The CDR3, as DNA: TGTGCCATCAGTAAGGGACAGTACAATGAGCAGTTCTTC.

The DNA for the CDR3 is TGCGCCAGCAGCCTAAGGGACTCTAACACCGGGGAGCTGTTTTTT. Translated, it gives CASSLRDSNTGELFF. V and J are TRBV5-1 and TRBJ2-2; weak D call: TRBD2 (6 bases). Germline V gene sequence: CDR1 SGHRS, CDR2 YFSETQ. The CDR3 runs 15 residues. Trimming shortened V by 4 bases and J by 2 bases, and 12 bases separated the two germline ends.

This clone was detected once. This chain's CDR3 is CASSQDRVKATDTQYF. The CDR3 DNA follows: TGTGCCAGCAGCCAAGACAGGGTGAAGGCCACAGATACGCAGTATTTT. The chain links TRBV7-8 to TRBJ2-3; 7 nucleotides agree with TRBD1. CDR3 length: 16 amino acids. Per germline, CDR1 SGHVS and CDR2 FQNEAQ. Trimming cost V 5 bases and J 2 bases; bases outside gene matches: 10.

This clone was recorded once. The J gene is TRBJ1-3, the V gene TRBV11-2; D unclear. The CDR3 runs to 16 residues. Per the germline V gene, CDR1 is SGHAT and CDR2 is FQNNGV. V was pared by 5 bases and J by 0 bases, with 14 bases between. This chain's CDR3 is CASSRTTGFSGNTIYF. The CDR3 nucleotides read TGTGCCAGCAGCAGAACGACGGGTTTCTCTGGAAACACCATATATTTT.

This clone was detected many times. The chain links TRBV7-3 to TRBJ1-2; no definite D call. Per the germline V gene, CDR1 is SGHTA and CDR2 is FQGTGA. The CDR3 is 13 residues long. V was trimmed by 0 bases and J by 7 bases, leaving 9 bases between them. CDR3: CASSLTDGGGYTF. The CDR3 bases are TGTGCCAGCAGCTTAACTGACGGAGGTGGCTACACCTTC.

The V gene is TRBV19, the J gene TRBJ1-2; TRBD1 matches at 8 bases. The germline V gene has CDR1 LNHDA and CDR2 SQIVND (reference sequence). The V segment lost 8 bases and the J segment 4 bases; nucleotides outside the gene matches: 18. CDR3 size: 17 residues. CDR3 in amino acids: CASGNRDRRAGGYGYTF. As DNA, the CDR3 is TGTGCCAGTGGCAACCGGGACAGGCGAGCTGGTGGCTATGGCTACACCTTC.

V is TRBV11-2 and J is TRBJ2-1; 11 bases are shared with TRBD2. The V and J ends lost 5 bases and 7 bases, in that order; junction bases with no gene match: 10. CDR3 length: 16 amino acids. The germline V gene encodes CDR1 SGHAT and CDR2 FQNNGV. In DNA form, the CDR3 reads TGTGCCAGCAGCCCTATTAGCGGGAGGGCCGGAAATGAGCAGTTCTTC. Translated: CASSPISGRAGNEQFF.

V gene TRBV7-6 combines with J gene TRBJ2-7; D not resolved. Trimming shortened V by 5 bases and J by 1 base, and 12 bases separated the two germline ends. The CDR3 runs to 14 residues. The germline CDR1 and CDR2 sequences are SGHVS and FNYEAQ. CDR3 region: CASSPTGPSYEQYF. The DNA of the CDR3 is TGTGCCAGCAGCCCAACTGGGCCTTCCTACGAGCAGTACTTC. Variable domain in full (rest from reference TRBV7-6 and TRBJ2-7): GAGVSQSPRYKVTKRGQDVALRCDPISGHVSLYWYRQALGQGPEFLTYFNYEAQQDKSGLPNDRFSAERPEGSISTLTIQRTEQRDSAMYRCASSPTGPSYEQYFGPGTRLTVT.